This T cell receptor beta chain was documented in a study of identical twins. Using its own MiXCR run on the 5' RACE reads, TCRdb lists one record per CDR3 protein. This table holds hundreds of thousands of distinct CDR3 sequences, approximately 8.5% found once. The CDR3 runs to 13 residues. V trimming: 7 bases; J trimming: 1 base; junction bases outside the gene matches: 3. CDR1 is ENHRY and CDR2 is SYGVKD in the germline V gene. This clonotype appeared a few times. These data were likewise used in another study, on yellow fever vaccine responses in identical twins.

The gene calls are TRBV10-3 and TRBJ2-5, with 7 bases lining up with TRBD1. The sequenced sample was memory (CD45RO+) T cells sorted from blood. This clonotype was obtained from a woman younger than 30 in good health. CDR3 in DNA: TGTGCCATCAACCGGGACAGCCAAGAGACCCAGTACTTC. Translating gives CAINRDSQETQYF.